The rows below give T cell receptor beta chains drawn from one sample of a study of vaccination and CD4 T cells after COVID-19. TCRdb re-called the PCR reads with MiXCR, one entry per CDR3 protein. The sample carries 15,000 to 17,000 distinct CDR3 sequences, 52% recorded once. Their antigens remain unidentified. Sample: CD4+ T cells from blood, cultured in vitro. The receptors originated from a human donor who had recovered from COVID-19. Each CDR3 is given without its conserved first and last residue.

TRBV28	TRBJ2-5	ASRLRAGLQETQY
TRBV6-2/TRBV6-3	TRBJ1-5	ASSYSEGIQPQH
TRBV6-5	TRBJ2-7	ASSYSQSSYEQY
TRBV20-1	TRBJ2-3	SARVGADTQY
TRBV5-4	TRBJ2-4	ASSLDTGNRNIQY
TRBV20-1	TRBJ2-1	SARAGGGNEQF
TRBV7-9	TRBJ2-7	ASSRGYEQY
TRBV2	TRBJ1-6	ASSRQGTGDSPLH
TRBV6-1	TRBJ1-3	ASSEANTIY
TRBV6-5	TRBJ2-1	ASSYGSTNEQF
TRBV20-1	TRBJ2-1	SARGLTGRNEQF
TRBV20-1	TRBJ2-3	SAGDRASTDTQY
TRBV7-9	TRBJ1-6	ASSLAGGSPLH
TRBV27	TRBJ1-1	ASSRQGGVSHTEAF
TRBV20-1	TRBJ1-1	SARVPGANTEAF
TRBV7-3	TRBJ2-3	ASSQGYAGGADTQY
TRBV6-4	TRBJ1-1	ASSDQGYTEAF